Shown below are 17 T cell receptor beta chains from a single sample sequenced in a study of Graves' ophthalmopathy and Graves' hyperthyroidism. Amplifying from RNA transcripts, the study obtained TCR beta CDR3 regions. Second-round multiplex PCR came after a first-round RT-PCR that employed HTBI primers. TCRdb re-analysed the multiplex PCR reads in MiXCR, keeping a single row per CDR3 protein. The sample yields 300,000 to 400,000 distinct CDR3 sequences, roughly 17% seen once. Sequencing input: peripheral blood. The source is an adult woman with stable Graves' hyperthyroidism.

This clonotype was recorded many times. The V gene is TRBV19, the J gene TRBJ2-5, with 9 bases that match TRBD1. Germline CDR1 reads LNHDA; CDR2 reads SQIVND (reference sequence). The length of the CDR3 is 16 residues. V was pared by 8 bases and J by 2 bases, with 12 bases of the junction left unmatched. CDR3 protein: CASRLRAGTGQETQYF. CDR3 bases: TGTGCCAGTCGGTTAAGAGCCGGGACAGGGCAAGAGACCCAGTACTTC.

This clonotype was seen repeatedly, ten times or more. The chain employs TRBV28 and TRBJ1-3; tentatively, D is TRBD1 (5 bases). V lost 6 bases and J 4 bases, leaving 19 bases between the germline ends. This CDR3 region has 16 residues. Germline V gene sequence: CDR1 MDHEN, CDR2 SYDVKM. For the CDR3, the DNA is TGTGCCAGCAGCCAAACGTGGGGGAGAGGGGGAAACACCATATATTTT. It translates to CASSQTWGRGGNTIYF.

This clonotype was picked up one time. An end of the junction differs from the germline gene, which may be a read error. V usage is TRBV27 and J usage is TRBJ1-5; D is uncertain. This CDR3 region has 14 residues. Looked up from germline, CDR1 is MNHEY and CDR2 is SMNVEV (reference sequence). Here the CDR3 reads CSSSPCSRYQPQHF. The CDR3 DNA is TGTTCCAGCAGTCCTTGCAGTAGATATCAGCCCCAGCATTTT.

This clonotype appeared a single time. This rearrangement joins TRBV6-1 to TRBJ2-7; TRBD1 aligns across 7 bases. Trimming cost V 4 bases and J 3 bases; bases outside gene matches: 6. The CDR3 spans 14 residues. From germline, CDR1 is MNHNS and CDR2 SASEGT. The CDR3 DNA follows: TGTGCCAGCAGTGGGGACAGCTTTAACTACGAGCAGTACTTC. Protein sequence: CASSGDSFNYEQYF.

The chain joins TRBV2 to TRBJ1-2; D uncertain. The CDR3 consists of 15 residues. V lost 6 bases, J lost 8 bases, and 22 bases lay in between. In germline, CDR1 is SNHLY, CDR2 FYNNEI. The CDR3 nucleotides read TGTGCCAGCAGGGCGATCTCGGGCCTCCTCTGGGGCTACACCTTC. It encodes CASRAISGLLWGYTF.

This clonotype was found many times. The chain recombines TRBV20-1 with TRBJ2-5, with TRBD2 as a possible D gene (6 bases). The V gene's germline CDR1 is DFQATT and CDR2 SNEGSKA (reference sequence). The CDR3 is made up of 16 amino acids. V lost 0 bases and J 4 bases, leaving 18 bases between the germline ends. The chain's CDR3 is CSARDGPGRLSETQYF. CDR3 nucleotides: TGCAGTGCTAGAGATGGGCCAGGGAGGCTCTCAGAGACCCAGTACTTC.

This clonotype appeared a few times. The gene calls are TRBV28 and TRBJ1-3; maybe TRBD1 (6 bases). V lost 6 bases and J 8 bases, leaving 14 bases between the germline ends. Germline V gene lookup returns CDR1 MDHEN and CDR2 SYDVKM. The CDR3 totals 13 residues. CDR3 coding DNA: TGTGCCAGCAGACAGGGAGGCTGGGACACCATATATTTT. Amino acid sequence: CASRQGGWDTIYF.

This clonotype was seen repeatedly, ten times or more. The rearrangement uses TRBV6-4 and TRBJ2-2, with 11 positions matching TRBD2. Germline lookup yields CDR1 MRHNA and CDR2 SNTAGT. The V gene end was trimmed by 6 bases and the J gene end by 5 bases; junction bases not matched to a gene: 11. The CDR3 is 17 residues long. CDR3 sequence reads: CASSTASGRSWTGELFF. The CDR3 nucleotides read TGTGCCAGCAGCACGGCTAGCGGGAGGTCTTGGACCGGGGAGCTGTTTTTT.

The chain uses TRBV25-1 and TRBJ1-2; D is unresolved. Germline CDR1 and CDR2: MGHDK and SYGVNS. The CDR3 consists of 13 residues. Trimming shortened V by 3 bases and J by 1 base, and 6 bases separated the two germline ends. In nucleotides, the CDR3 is TGTGCCAGCAGTGATCGACATAACTATGGCTACACCTTC. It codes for CASSDRHNYGYTF.

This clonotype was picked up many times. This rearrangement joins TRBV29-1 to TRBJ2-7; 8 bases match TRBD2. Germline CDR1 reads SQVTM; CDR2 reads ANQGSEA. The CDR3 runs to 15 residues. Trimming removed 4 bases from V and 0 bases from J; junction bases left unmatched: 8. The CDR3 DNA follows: TGCAGCGTTGCCCACCCAGCGGGGGCCTCCTACGAGCAGTACTTC. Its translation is CSVAHPAGASYEQYF.

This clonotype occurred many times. The CDR3 DNA sequence: TGTGCCAGCAGCTCCCATCCTTTTGTCAGGGTGACGACTCTGGATAATAATTCACCCCTCCACTTT. This encodes CASSSHPFVRVTTLDNNSPLHF. This sequence joins TRBV7-6 and TRBJ1-6, with a possible D match to TRBD1 (5 bases). The CDR3 has 22 amino acids. Trimming removed 4 bases at V and 5 bases at J, with 33 bases between. The germline CDR1 and CDR2 sequences are SGHVS and FNYEAQ.

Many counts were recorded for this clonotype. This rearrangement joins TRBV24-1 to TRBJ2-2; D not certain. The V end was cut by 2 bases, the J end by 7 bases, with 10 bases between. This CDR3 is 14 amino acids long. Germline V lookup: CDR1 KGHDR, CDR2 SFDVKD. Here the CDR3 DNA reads TGTGCCACCAGTGATTCCCGCCTAAGCGGGGAGCTGTTTTTT. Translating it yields CATSDSRLSGELFF.

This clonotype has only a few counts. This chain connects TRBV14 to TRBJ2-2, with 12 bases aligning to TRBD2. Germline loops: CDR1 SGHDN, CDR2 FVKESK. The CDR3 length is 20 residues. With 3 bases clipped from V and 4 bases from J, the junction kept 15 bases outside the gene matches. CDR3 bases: TGTGCCAGCAGCCACTACCTACCTTTTGGACTAGCGGGAAGCACCGGGGAGCTGTTTTTT. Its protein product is CASSHYLPFGLAGSTGELFF.

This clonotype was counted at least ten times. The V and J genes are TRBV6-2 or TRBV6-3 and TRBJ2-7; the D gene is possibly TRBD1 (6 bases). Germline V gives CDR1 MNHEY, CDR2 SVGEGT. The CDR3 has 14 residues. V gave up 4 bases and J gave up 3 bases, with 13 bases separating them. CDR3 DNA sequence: TGTGCCAGCAGTTCATTAGGACAGAACTACGAGCAGTACTTC. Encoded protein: CASSSLGQNYEQYF.

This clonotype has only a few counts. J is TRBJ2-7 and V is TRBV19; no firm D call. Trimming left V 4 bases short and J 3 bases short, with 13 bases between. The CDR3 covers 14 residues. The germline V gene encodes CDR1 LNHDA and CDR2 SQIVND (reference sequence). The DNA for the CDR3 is TGTGCCAGTAGTACGGACGGAACTCACTACGAGCAGTACTTC. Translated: CASSTDGTHYEQYF.

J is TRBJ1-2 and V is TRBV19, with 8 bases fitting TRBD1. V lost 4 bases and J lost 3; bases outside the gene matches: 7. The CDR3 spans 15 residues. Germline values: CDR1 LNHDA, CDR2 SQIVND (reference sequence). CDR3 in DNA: TGTGCCAGTAGTAACCGGGACAGGCTACACTATGGCTACACCTTC. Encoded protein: CASSNRDRLHYGYTF.

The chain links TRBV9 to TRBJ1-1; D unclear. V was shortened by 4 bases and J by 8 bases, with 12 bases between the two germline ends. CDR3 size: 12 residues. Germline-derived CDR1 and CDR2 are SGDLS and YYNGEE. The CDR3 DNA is TGTGCCAGCAGCTCTATTGCCTCCGAAGCTTTCTTT. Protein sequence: CASSSIASEAFF.